The clone carrying this TCR beta chain showed up just a few times. The data originate from a study of PD-L1 blockade in urothelial cancer. Across the whole study: In about 2014 therapy began: atezolizumab 1,200 mg intravenously every 3 weeks. Blood samples contained a median around 140,000 T cells. Investigators checked blood 3 weeks (second dose) and 6 weeks after treatment start.

CDR3 length: 16 amino acids. V shed 0 bases, J shed 6 bases, and the junction held 5 bases outside the gene matches. Germline loops: CDR1 MNHNS, CDR2 SASEGT. The time point was: pretreatment peripheral blood. Repertoires were generated with immunoSEQ multiplex PCR, while TCRdb's copy carries only in-frame clones and drops some. The table has approximately 86,000 clones, roughly 80% seen once; the top ten hold about 6.2%. V and J are TRBV6-1 and TRBJ2-3; TRBD2 agrees at 11 bases. The receptor comes from a man aged 40-55 years with urothelial cancer. This specimen consisted of PBMCs, obtained around atezolizumab (anti-PD-L1) treatment. CDR3 protein: CASSEAVAGGQDTQYF. In nucleotides, the CDR3 is TGTGCCAGCAGTGAAGCGGTAGCGGGAGGGCAGGATACGCAGTATTTT.